This entry is about one T cell receptor beta chain. Its specificity is not known. The data originate from a study of OX40 agonist ivuxolimab in advanced cancers. Overall study: Every 2 weeks, patients received ivuxolimab intravenously, dosed at 0.01 to 10 mg/kg.

Produced via immunoSEQ multiplex PCR; TCRdb's table is partial and in-frame only. The sample has tens of thousands of clones, roughly 89% seen once. V lost 0 bases to trimming and J lost 7 bases, with 4 bases between them. Germline V gene data show CDR1 as MDHEN and CDR2 as SYDVKM. CDR3 length equals 12 residues. Study findings and constraints: In the 0.1 to 3.0 mg/kg range, CD4+ and CD8+ blood T cells had expanded clonally by week 6.

This receptor was identified in an adult with an advanced solid tumor such as melanoma, head and neck, liver or kidney cancer. V and J are TRBV28 and TRBJ1-5; D is undetermined. Sequenced material: CD4+ or CD8+ T cells sorted from blood, taken in a trial of the OX40 agonist ivuxolimab. CDR3: CASSLWGQPQHF. CDR3 nucleotides: TGTGCCAGCAGTTTATGGGGGCAGCCCCAGCATTTT.